Below, 20 T cell receptor beta chains from the same sample are listed, as sequenced in a study of blood T cells in healthy people across ages. Primers used in a second PCR of about 6 to 12 cycles were a sample-barcoded 5' primer and a J-beta primer mix. Each CDR3 protein is one row after TCRdb ran MiXCR on the 5' RACE reads. The data contain about 1.1 million distinct CDR3 sequences, 35% to 45% of them seen just once; the ten biggest clones take up around 13%. The sequenced material came from blood. The receptors originated from a man aged 18 to 30 in good health.

This sequence joins TRBV11-1 and TRBJ2-5, with TRBD2 as a possible D gene (7 bases). The germline V gene encodes CDR1 SGHAT and CDR2 FQDESV (reference sequence). The CDR3 contains 15 residues. V was cut by 1 base and J by 11 bases, with 20 bases left in between. DNA of the CDR3: TGTGCCAGCAGCTTAGGGCCAGGGGACTACAATGAGCAGTACTTC. This gives the protein CASSLGPGDYNEQYF.

The chain combines TRBV7-2 with TRBJ1-3; tentatively, D is TRBD1 (6 bases). This CDR3 spans 16 amino acids. CDR1 SGHTA and CDR2 FQGNSA come from the germline V gene. Trimming removed 1 base at V and 0 bases at J, with 10 bases between. CDR3 nucleotides: TGTGCCAGCAGCTTAGGACAGGAGTACTCTGGAAACACCATATATTTT. Amino acid sequence: CASSLGQEYSGNTIYF.

The chain has TRBV5-1 and TRBJ1-1, with 10 positions matching TRBD1. The junction had 6 bases not matched to a gene; V was cut back by 0 bases and J by 7 bases. The CDR3 length is 15 residues. Germline lookup yields CDR1 SGHRS and CDR2 YFSETQ. The CDR3, as DNA: TGCGCCAGCAGCTTGGTCGGACAGGGGGTTGGTGAAGCTTTCTTT. Residues: CASSLVGQGVGEAFF.

The chain carries TRBV21-1 and TRBJ2-4; the D segment call TRBD1 is taken from the table without a DNA check. With the DNA end fitting TRBJ2-5 better, the J assignment may be wrong. TRBV21-1 is listed as a pseudogene. The CDR3 covers 14 residues. The CDR3 region is CASSKGGGQETQYF. CDR3 in DNA: TGTGCCAGCAGCAAGGGGGGGGGGCAAGAGACCCAGTACTTC.

This clonotype was observed a few times. The chain employs TRBV20-1 and TRBJ1-1; D uncertain. Germline lookup yields CDR1 DFQATT and CDR2 SNEGSKA (reference sequence). The CDR3 is 13 amino acids. CDR3 nucleotides: TGCACCCAGATTAACTTCATGAACACTGAAGCTTTCTTT. Amino acids: CTQINFMNTEAFF.

The rearrangement links TRBV4-3 to TRBJ2-1; 8 nucleotides agree with TRBD2. The V gene end was trimmed by 2 bases and the J gene end by 5 bases; junction bases not matched to a gene: 8. CDR1 LGHNA and CDR2 YSLEER come from the germline V gene. This CDR3 spans 16 amino acids. The CDR3 here is CASSQTSGGSHNEQFF. The DNA for the CDR3 is TGCGCCAGCAGCCAAACAAGCGGGGGCTCGCACAATGAGCAGTTCTTC.

This clonotype occurred once. This chain connects TRBV6-2 or TRBV6-3 to TRBJ1-2, with 9 bases aligning to TRBD1. The CDR3 is 14 residues long. CDR1 is MNHEY, CDR2 SVGEGT, per germline. The junction had 8 bases not matched to a gene; V was cut back by 5 bases and J by 7 bases. CDR3 sequence reads: CASSVDRGNSGYTF. The CDR3 nucleotides read TGTGCCAGCAGTGTCGACAGGGGGAATAGTGGCTACACCTTC.

This clonotype appeared a few times. The chain couples TRBV7-2 to TRBJ2-1, with D perhaps being TRBD1 or TRBD2 (6 bases each). Looked up from germline, CDR1 is SGHTA and CDR2 is FQGNSA. The CDR3 runs 16 residues. Trimming took 1 base from V and 0 from J, leaving 10 bases between them. The CDR3, as DNA: TGTGCCAGCAGCTTAGTGGGGGGCCTCTCCTACAATGAGCAGTTCTTC. This encodes CASSLVGGLSYNEQFF.

This clonotype was counted only a few times. The chain combines TRBV20-1 with TRBJ1-6, with D possibly TRBD1 on 6 matching bases. V dropped 5 bases and J dropped 10 bases, with 15 bases sitting between them. Germline V gives CDR1 DFQATT, CDR2 SNEGSKA (reference sequence). The CDR3 is made up of 13 amino acids. The CDR3 sequence is CSALQGDDSPLHF. For the CDR3, the DNA is TGCAGTGCTTTACAGGGTGATGACTCACCCCTCCACTTT.

The genes are TRBV6-2 or TRBV6-3 and TRBJ1-1; 8 bases fit TRBD1. V lost 5 bases, J lost 7 bases, and 15 bases stayed unmatched. CDR1 is MNHEY, CDR2 SVGEGT, per germline. The CDR3 covers 16 residues. The DNA for the CDR3 is TGTGCCAGCAGTAAACCGGACAGGGCAGTAGAGGGTGAAGCTTTCTTT. It yields the protein CASSKPDRAVEGEAFF.

The genes are TRBV21-1 and TRBJ2-6. TRBV21-1 is labeled a pseudogene. CDR3 size: 11 residues. Here the CDR3 DNA reads TGTGCCAGCAGGGTGTTAGCCGTCCTGACTTTC. Protein: CASRVLAVLTF.

This rearrangement joins TRBV28 to TRBJ2-3, with D perhaps TRBD1 (5 bases). Trimming took off 3 bases at V and 0 bases at J, with 16 bases between the two ends. Germline lookup yields CDR1 MDHEN and CDR2 SYDVKM. The CDR3 runs to 17 residues. The CDR3 protein is CASSFPLDTSSTDTQYF. DNA of the CDR3: TGTGCCAGCAGTTTTCCCCTGGACACTTCTAGCACAGATACGCAGTATTTT. The full variable domain, its missing parts supplied by reference TRBV28 and TRBJ2-3, is DVKVTQSSRYLVKRTGEKVFLECVQDMDHENMFWYRQDPGLGLRLIYFSYDVKMKEKGDIPEGYSVSREKKERFSLILESASTNQTSMYLCASSFPLDTSSTDTQYFGPGTRLTVL.

Ten or more counts support this clonotype. The rearrangement uses TRBV29-1 and TRBJ2-1; D assignment may be TRBD1 or TRBD2 (5 bases each). V dropped 6 bases and J dropped 9 bases, with 9 bases sitting between them. This CDR3 comprises 10 residues. In germline, CDR1 is SQVTM, CDR2 ANQGSEA. CDR3 DNA: TGCAGCGTAGGGACCTCTGAGCAGTTCTTC. This encodes CSVGTSEQFF.

This clonotype was recorded at least ten times. The chain is built from TRBV12-3 or TRBV12-4 and TRBJ1-6, with D hard to call. Trimming removed 0 bases from V and 7 bases from J, with 1 base in between. The CDR3 totals 12 residues. This chain's CDR3 is CASSLANSPLHF. DNA for the CDR3: TGTGCCAGCAGTTTAGCCAATTCACCCCTCCACTTT.

Many counts were recorded for this clonotype. This chain connects TRBV12-3 or TRBV12-4 to TRBJ1-1; 7 bases agree with TRBD1. This CDR3 contains 15 residues. V lost 5 bases, J lost 2 bases, and 8 bases stayed unmatched. This chain's CDR3 is CASSVGAGGNTEAFF. Written as DNA, the CDR3 is TGTGCCAGCAGTGTTGGGGCAGGGGGTAACACTGAAGCTTTCTTT.

This clonotype was counted only a few times. The chain joins TRBV14 to TRBJ2-3; D assignment may be TRBD1 or TRBD2 (5 bases each). There are 14 residues in the CDR3. CDR1 is SGHDN and CDR2 is FVKESK in the germline V gene. Deletions cut 2 bases from V and 4 bases from J, with 10 bases between. The CDR3 DNA sequence: TGTGCCAGCAGCCAATCAGGGACCCCAGATACGCAGTATTTT. It encodes CASSQSGTPDTQYF.

The chain is built from TRBV5-1 and TRBJ2-3; D may be TRBD1 (7 bases). Trimming shortened V by 0 bases and J by 0 bases, and 14 bases separated the two germline ends. The CDR3 runs 17 residues. Germline CDR1 SGHRS, CDR2 YFSETQ. CDR3 nucleotide sequence: TGCGCCAGCAGCTTGGATGTACCAGGGGGGAGCACAGATACGCAGTATTTT. Amino acid sequence: CASSLDVPGGSTDTQYF.

The chain combines TRBV7-9 with TRBJ1-2; D is undetermined. The CDR3 length is 14 residues. Trimming removed 4 bases at V and 6 bases at J, with 15 bases between. Germline lookup yields CDR1 SEHNR and CDR2 FQNEAQ (reference sequence). In nucleotides, the CDR3 is TGTGCCAGCAGCTACCGCGGAAGGACGAATGGCTACACCTTC. Translation: CASSYRGRTNGYTF.

This clonotype occurred a few times. The rearrangement uses TRBV4-3 and TRBJ1-2; 7 nucleotides line up with TRBD1. This CDR3 comprises 15 residues. V lost 9 bases, J lost 0 bases, and 10 bases stayed unmatched. The germline CDR1 and CDR2 sequences are LGHNA and YSLEER. The CDR3 loop reads CARCGDRQSNYGYTF. CDR3 coding DNA: TGCGCCAGGTGCGGGGACAGACAGTCTAACTATGGCTACACCTTC.

A word on this clonotype: One base away lies a much larger clone, so this may be a sequencing read error. This rearrangement joins TRBV7-3 to TRBJ2-1, with 7 bases aligning to TRBD1. TRBJ2-7 explains the end of the DNA better; the J call may be wrong. Germline V CDR1 and CDR2: SGHTA, FQGTGA. CDR3 size: 15 residues. The CDR3 loop reads CASSLSPTGNNEQYF. DNA of the CDR3: TGTGCCAGCAGCTTAAGTCCGACAGGGAACAATGAGCAGTACTTC.